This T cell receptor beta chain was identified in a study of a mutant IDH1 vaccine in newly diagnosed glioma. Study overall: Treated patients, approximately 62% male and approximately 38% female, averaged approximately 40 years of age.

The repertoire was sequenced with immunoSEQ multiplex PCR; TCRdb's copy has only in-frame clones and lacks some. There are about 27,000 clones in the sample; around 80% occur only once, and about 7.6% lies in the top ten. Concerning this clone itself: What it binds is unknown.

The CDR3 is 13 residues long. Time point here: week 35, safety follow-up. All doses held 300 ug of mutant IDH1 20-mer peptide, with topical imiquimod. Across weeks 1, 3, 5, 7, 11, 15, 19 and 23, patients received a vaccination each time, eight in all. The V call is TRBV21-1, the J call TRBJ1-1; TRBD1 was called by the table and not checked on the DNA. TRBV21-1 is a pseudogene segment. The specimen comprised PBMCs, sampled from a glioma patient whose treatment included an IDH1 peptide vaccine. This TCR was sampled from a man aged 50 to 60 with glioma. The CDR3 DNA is TGTGCCAGCGGGAACAGGGGCGACACTGAAGCTTTCTTT. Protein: CASGNRGDTEAFF.